Listed here are 7 T cell receptor beta chains from one sample, sequenced in a study of blood T cells in healthy people across ages. A second PCR of about 6 to 12 cycles used a sample-barcoded 5' primer and a J-beta primer mix. TCRdb fed the 5' RACE reads into MiXCR, producing one record per CDR3 protein. In the table there are 1 million or so distinct CDR3 sequences, roughly a quarter of which are singletons. The same sample was also studied in work on T cells of mothers and their children.

The sample taken for sequencing was blood. The receptors originated from a girl aged 2 to 9 in good health.

J is TRBJ2-1 and V is TRBV13; TRBD1 matches 7 bases. V shed 5 bases, J shed 4 bases, and the junction held 5 bases outside the gene matches. Germline V gives CDR1 PRHDT, CDR2 FYEKMQ (reference sequence). The CDR3 has 14 residues. Written as DNA, the CDR3 is TGTGCCAGCAGCCGATCGACAGGGTACAATGAGCAGTTCTTC. It codes for CASSRSTGYNEQFF.

This clonotype was detected a few times. The chain links TRBV29-1 to TRBJ2-1, with a tentative D call TRBD2 (6 bases). The V gene lost 5 bases and the J gene lost 9 bases, with 23 bases spanning the gap. There are 15 residues in the CDR3. Looked up from germline, CDR1 is SQVTM and CDR2 is ANQGSEA. Here the CDR3 DNA reads TGCAGCGTTATGTGGGGGAGGAGGGAAGGAGCTGAGCAGTTCTTC. Its protein product is CSVMWGRREGAEQFF.

There are a few counts of this clonotype. This chain links TRBV7-9 with TRBJ2-5; the D call may be TRBD1 or TRBD2 (6 bases each). This CDR3 contains 13 residues. Germline values: CDR1 SEHNR, CDR2 FQNEAQ (reference sequence). V dropped 3 bases and J dropped 7 bases, with 12 bases sitting between them. CDR3 protein: CASSFSGAGTQYF. The CDR3 DNA follows: TGTGCCAGCAGCTTCTCGGGGGCAGGGACCCAGTACTTC.

The table lists this clonotype with a few counts. The chain is built from TRBV11-2 and TRBJ2-2, with D unclear. The CDR3 sequence is 17 residues long. Germline V gene lookup returns CDR1 SGHAT and CDR2 FQNNGV. V was clipped by 1 base and J by 2 bases, with 14 bases between them. The CDR3 is CASSLGNFVTNTGELFF. In DNA form, the CDR3 reads TGTGCCAGCAGCTTAGGGAACTTCGTCACTAACACCGGGGAGCTGTTTTTT.

This clonotype was detected only a few times. The V call is TRBV12-3 or TRBV12-4, the J call TRBJ1-1, with D unresolved. The CDR3 runs 15 residues. The germline V and J ends were trimmed by 3 bases and 4 bases, with 15 bases remaining between them. CDR3 region: CASSFPTVGSTEAFF. The CDR3 DNA is TGTGCCAGCAGTTTCCCTACGGTGGGAAGCACTGAAGCTTTCTTT.

The genes are TRBV29-1 and TRBJ2-6; D remains ambiguous. Looked up from germline, CDR1 is SQVTM and CDR2 is ANQGSEA. Trimming cost V 5 bases and J 2 bases, with 10 bases left between them. The CDR3 has 14 amino acids. CDR3: CSVRPFTGANVLTF. The DNA of the CDR3 is TGCAGCGTTCGCCCGTTTACTGGGGCCAACGTCCTGACTTTC.

The V call is TRBV3-1, the J call TRBJ2-5, with 9 bases that match TRBD1. Trimming cost V 5 bases and J 0 bases; bases outside gene matches: 4. Per the germline V gene, CDR1 is LGHDT and CDR2 is YNNKEL (reference sequence). CDR3 length: 15 residues. DNA of the CDR3: TGTGCCAGCAGCAGACAGGGGGGGAACCAAGAGACCCAGTACTTC. Translation gives CASSRQGGNQETQYF.